This T cell receptor beta chain was sequenced for a study of blood T cell repertoires in COVID-19. Study information: Collection of acute and convalescent COVID-19 samples took place in the United States, Italy and Spain.

V lost 1 base and J lost 5, with 14 bases in between. Germline V lookup: CDR1 MNHNS, CDR2 SASEGT. The CDR3 runs 15 residues. Cohort assignment relied on participant-reported clinical history. Assay: immunoSEQ multiplex PCR; the TCRdb copy retains only in-frame clones and omits some. The data hold under 200,000 clones, with 88% observed a single time. The sequence came from a woman between 50 and 59 years old who had recovered from COVID-19. What was sequenced was PBMCs or T cells enriched from blood (not recorded which). This chain joins TRBV6-1 and TRBJ1-2; D gene ambiguous. The CDR3 protein is CASSEGAASTYGYTF. The CDR3 DNA follows: TGTGCCAGCAGTGAAGGGGCAGCCTCTACTTATGGCTACACCTTC.